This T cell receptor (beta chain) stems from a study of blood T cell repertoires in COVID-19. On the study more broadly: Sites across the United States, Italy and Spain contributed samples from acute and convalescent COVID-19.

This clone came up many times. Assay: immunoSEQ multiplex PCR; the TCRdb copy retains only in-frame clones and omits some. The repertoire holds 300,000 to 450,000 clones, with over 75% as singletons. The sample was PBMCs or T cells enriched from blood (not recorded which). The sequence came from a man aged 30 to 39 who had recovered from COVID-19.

For the CDR3, the DNA is TGTGCCAGCAAGTCCGGCAATGAGCAGTTCTTC. It translates to CASKSGNEQFF. The V and J genes are TRBV2 and TRBJ2-1; D call uncertain. V dropped 7 bases and J dropped 6 bases, with 7 bases sitting between them. This CDR3 contains 11 residues. Per germline, CDR1 SNHLY and CDR2 FYNNEI.